A single sample gave rise to the 27 T cell receptor beta chains below, sequenced in a study of spatial heterogeneity in lung cancer. Study findings and constraints: The study found that expanded intratumoral alpha and beta TCR counts tracked tumor mutation counts.

TCRdb fed the 5' RACE reads into MiXCR, producing one record per CDR3 protein. The data contain over 10,000 distinct CDR3 sequences, around 5% of them singletons. The antigens these receptors bind are not known. Stated time point: sample taken at primary tumor resection. The specimen was lung tumor tissue, collected at surgery. Receptors were obtained from a male donor with early-stage non-small cell lung cancer.

This clonotype appeared many times. The chain is built from TRBV18 and TRBJ1-3; the D gene is possibly TRBD1 (6 bases). This CDR3 region has 16 residues. The V gene lost 1 base and the J gene lost 0 bases, with 10 bases spanning the gap. Germline V lookup: CDR1 KGHSH, CDR2 LQKENI. CDR3 DNA: TGTGCCAGCTCACCACAGGACAGTTCCTCTGGAAACACCATATATTTT. Translating it yields CASSPQDSSSGNTIYF.

This clonotype came up many times. V usage is TRBV20-1 and J usage is TRBJ1-1; TRBD1 is a possible D gene (6 bases). Germline V gives CDR1 DFQATT, CDR2 SNEGSKA (reference sequence). The CDR3 is 14 amino acids. V shed 3 bases and J shed 1 base, with 12 bases lying between them. The CDR3 loop reads CSASGLGQNTEAFF. The CDR3, as DNA: TGCAGTGCTAGTGGGCTGGGACAGAACACTGAAGCTTTCTTT.

This rearrangement joins TRBV9 to TRBJ2-3; tentative D call: TRBD2 (5 bases). Germline assignment: CDR1 SGDLS and CDR2 YYNGEE. Trimming left V 3 bases short and J 5 bases short, with 7 bases between. This CDR3 spans 12 amino acids. The chain's CDR3 is CASSGEGDTQYF. DNA of the CDR3: TGTGCCAGCAGCGGAGAGGGAGATACGCAGTATTTT. Based on the CDR3 plus reference TRBV9 and TRBJ2-3, the full variable domain is DSGVTQTPKHLITATGQRVTLRCSPRSGDLSVYWYQQSLDQGLQFLIQYYNGEERAKGNILERFSAQQFPDLHSELNLSSLELGDSALYFCASSGEGDTQYFGPGTRLTVL.

This clonotype was recorded once. A much larger clone differs by one base, so this may be a read error. The chain couples TRBV5-6 to TRBJ2-1, with D perhaps matching TRBD2 (7 bases). V shed 0 bases and J shed 6 bases, with 10 bases lying between them. In germline, CDR1 is SGHDT, CDR2 YYEEEE. This CDR3 is 14 amino acids long. The CDR3 spells CASSLAGGSNEQFF. In DNA, the CDR3 is TGTGCCAGCAGCTTGGCGGGGGGCTCCAATGAGCAGTTCTTC.

This clonotype was observed a single time. This rearrangement joins TRBV7-9 to TRBJ1-5, with D unclear. The CDR3 has 12 amino acids. The ends were cut back, 1 base at V and 6 bases at J, with 4 bases in the middle. CDR1 and CDR2 from the germline V gene are SEHNR and FQNEAQ (reference sequence). CDR3 DNA sequence: TGTGCCAGCAGCTTAGGTGCTCAGCCCCAGCATTTT. This codes for CASSLGAQPQHF. Full variable domain (outside the CDR3, taken from reference TRBV7-9 and TRBJ1-5): DTGVSQNPRHKITKRGQNVTFRCDPISEHNRLYWYRQTLGQGPEFLTYFQNEAQLEKSRLLSDRFSAERPKGSFSTLEIQRTEQGDSAMYLCASSLGAQPQHFGDGTRLSIL.

This clonotype was detected many times. The chain is built from TRBV14 and TRBJ2-2, with D possibly being TRBD1 or TRBD2 (5 bases each). The length of the CDR3 is 13 residues. Between the trimmed V and J ends, which lost 7 bases and 3 bases, there was a span of 9 bases. Looked up from germline, CDR1 is SGHDN and CDR2 is FVKESK. The DNA of the CDR3 is TGTGCCAGCACCGGGACCTACACCGGGGAGCTGTTTTTT. It yields the protein CASTGTYTGELFF.

As to this clonotype: The junction shows a germline mismatch at one end, possibly a read error. The chain has TRBV5-4 and TRBJ2-1; 7 bases are a match to TRBD2. The CDR3 covers 16 residues. The germline V gene has CDR1 SGHNT and CDR2 YYREEE (reference sequence). Here the CDR3 reads CASGLDSGRAYNEQFF. The DNA for the CDR3 is TGTGCCAGCGGCTTGGATTCTGGGAGGGCCTACAATGAGCAGTTCTTC.

Many counts were recorded for this clonotype. CDR3 sequence reads: CASSYGLAGTTEQFF. The DNA of the CDR3 is TGCGCCAGCAGCTACGGACTAGCGGGGACTACGGAGCAGTTCTTC. The rearrangement links TRBV5-1 to TRBJ2-1; 12 bases fit TRBD2. The trim removed 3 bases at V and 10 bases at J, leaving 8 bases unmatched. The CDR3 has 15 residues. CDR1 and CDR2 from the germline V gene are SGHRS and YFSETQ.

This clonotype was observed many times. The rearrangement links TRBV29-1 to TRBJ2-3, with 10 bases fitting TRBD2. CDR3 size: 15 residues. Germline CDR1 reads SQVTM; CDR2 reads ANQGSEA. Unmatched junction bases numbered 6, after V lost 3 bases and J lost 3 bases. Written as DNA, the CDR3 is TGCAGCGTTGACCGGTTAGCGGGGGGTACAGATACGCAGTATTTT. Its translation: CSVDRLAGGTDTQYF.

At least ten counts were recorded for this clonotype. The chain combines TRBV4-1 with TRBJ1-1; D is ambiguous. This CDR3 has 13 residues. The ends were cut back, 3 bases at V and 4 bases at J, with 9 bases in the middle. Germline CDR1 and CDR2: MGHRA and YSYEKL. CDR3 in amino acids: CASSHTSFTEAFF. Written as DNA, the CDR3 is TGCGCCAGCAGCCACACCTCGTTCACTGAAGCTTTCTTT.

In its sample, this clonotype was seen many times. The rearrangement uses TRBV2 and TRBJ2-7; 9 bases match TRBD2. V shed 4 bases and J 12 bases; nucleotides not matched to a gene: 7. The CDR3 has 12 residues. Germline values: CDR1 SNHLY, CDR2 FYNNEI. CDR3 sequence: CASSVTTSGLYV. The CDR3 nucleotides read TGTGCCAGCAGTGTTACGACTAGCGGTTTGTACGTC.

This clonotype was recorded at least ten times. V gene TRBV2 combines with J gene TRBJ2-3; D is perhaps TRBD2 (6 bases). Germline V gives CDR1 SNHLY, CDR2 FYNNEI. V dropped 2 bases and J dropped 1 base, with 16 bases sitting between them. The CDR3 covers 17 residues. CDR3 sequence reads: CASSEIVGTARTDTQYF. CDR3 nucleotides: TGTGCCAGCAGTGAAATAGTCGGGACTGCCCGCACAGATACGCAGTATTTT.

At least ten counts were recorded for this clonotype. This chain uses TRBV7-2 with TRBJ2-2; a weak D match, TRBD2 (6 bases). CDR1 SGHTA and CDR2 FQGNSA come from the germline V gene. V was trimmed by 6 bases and J by 0 bases, leaving 11 bases between them. CDR3 length: 15 amino acids. DNA of the CDR3: TGTGCCAGCAGAAGGGACTTGGCGAACACCGGGGAGCTGTTTTTT. Residues: CASRRDLANTGELFF.

This clonotype was recorded many times. J is TRBJ2-2 and V is TRBV5-4; D is ambiguous. V dropped 4 bases and J dropped 0 bases, with 13 bases sitting between them. The CDR3 has 16 residues. Germline V gene data show CDR1 as SGHNT and CDR2 as YYREEE (reference sequence). As DNA, the CDR3 is TGTGCCAGCAGCCCTGGCCTGCAGCCGAACACCGGGGAGCTGTTTTTT. Translation: CASSPGLQPNTGELFF.

This clonotype was observed many times. CDR3 nucleotides: TGTGCCATCAGGCCCGACGCAGATACGCAGTATTTT. This translates into CAIRPDADTQYF. The V and J genes are TRBV10-3 and TRBJ2-3; no definite D call. Per germline, CDR1 ENHRY and CDR2 SYGVKD. This CDR3 is 12 amino acids long. V shed 6 bases and J shed 4 bases, with 8 bases lying between them.

The V call is TRBV7-9, the J call TRBJ1-1; D is uncertain. This CDR3 spans 13 amino acids. The V end lost 6 bases, the J end lost 0 bases, and 8 bases lay between the germline ends. Germline lookup yields CDR1 SEHNR and CDR2 FQNEAQ (reference sequence). The CDR3 reads CASSSNMNTEAFF. The CDR3 DNA is TGTGCCAGCAGTTCAAACATGAACACTGAAGCTTTCTTT.

This clonotype came up many times. The gene calls are TRBV6-6 and TRBJ2-7; TRBD1 matches at 9 bases. Trimming took 9 bases from V and 6 from J; bases not matched to a gene: 9. The CDR3 sequence is 13 residues long. Germline values: CDR1 MNHNY, CDR2 SVGAGI (reference sequence). The CDR3 bases are TGTGCCAGTAGACCGGGACAGGGTATCGAGCAGTACTTC. Protein product: CASRPGQGIEQYF.

This clonotype has ten or more counts. V and J are TRBV7-9 and TRBJ2-3; TRBD2 agrees at 10 bases. The junction had 5 bases not matched to a gene; V was cut back by 1 base and J by 4 bases. Germline loops: CDR1 SEHNR, CDR2 FQNEAQ (reference sequence). This CDR3 comprises 16 residues. CDR3 bases: TGTGCCAGCAGCTTAGGCCTAGCGGGGGCCGCAGATACGCAGTATTTT. Its protein is CASSLGLAGAADTQYF.

This clonotype was counted between two and nine times. V usage is TRBV4-3 and J usage is TRBJ1-6; 9 nucleotides match TRBD1. The CDR3 is made up of 16 amino acids. Trimming cost V 0 bases and J 8 bases; bases outside gene matches: 5. Looked up from germline, CDR1 is LGHNA and CDR2 is YSLEER. CDR3 sequence (DNA): TGCGCCAGCAGCCAAGAACCCGGGACAGGGTATTCACCCCTCCACTTT. Translation gives CASSQEPGTGYSPLHF.

In its sample, this clonotype was seen many times. This chain links TRBV20-1 with TRBJ1-2; TRBD1 matches 7 bases. Germline CDR1 reads DFQATT; CDR2 reads SNEGSKA (reference sequence). This CDR3 region has 15 residues. Germline trimming cut 3 bases from V and 2 bases from J; bases unmatched to any gene: 9. For the CDR3, the DNA is TGCAGTGCTAGGGAACCGGGACAGCCCAACTATGGCTACACCTTC. This translates into CSAREPGQPNYGYTF.

This clonotype occurred many times. The rearrangement links TRBV11-3 to TRBJ2-3; D gene unclear. Trimming shortened V by 5 bases and J by 0 bases, and 9 bases separated the two germline ends. Per the germline V gene, CDR1 is SGHNT and CDR2 is YENEEA. This CDR3 region has 14 residues. DNA of the CDR3: TGTGCCAGCAGCCCACTTAGGAGCACAGATACGCAGTATTTT. Protein product: CASSPLRSTDTQYF. Drawing the rest from reference TRBV11-3 and TRBJ2-3, the complete variable domain is EAGVVQSPRYKIIEKKQPVAFWCNPISGHNTLYWYLQNLGQGPELLIRYENEEAVDDSQLPKDRFSAERLKGVDSTLKIQPAELGDSAVYLCASSPLRSTDTQYFGPGTRLTVL.

The sample holds many counts of this clonotype. V gene TRBV2 combines with J gene TRBJ1-1, with 10 positions matching TRBD1. This CDR3 comprises 17 residues. The V gene end was trimmed by 6 bases and the J gene end by 3 bases; junction bases not matched to a gene: 13. Looked up from germline, CDR1 is SNHLY and CDR2 is FYNNEI. The CDR3 DNA is TGTGCCAGCAGGGCTCCGGGACAGGGGAGCTGGGACACTGAAGCTTTCTTT. This codes for CASRAPGQGSWDTEAFF.

Many counts were recorded for this clonotype. This sequence joins TRBV5-1 and TRBJ2-3, with 7 positions matching TRBD2. Trimming took 4 bases from V and 4 from J; bases not matched to a gene: 6. This CDR3 spans 14 amino acids. CDR1 and CDR2 (germline): SGHRS, YFSETQ. CDR3 loop: CASSTASGADTQYF. The CDR3, as DNA: TGCGCCAGCAGCACCGCGAGCGGGGCAGATACGCAGTATTTT.

Many counts were recorded for this clonotype. V is TRBV5-1 and J is TRBJ2-7; no clear D. CDR1 is SGHRS and CDR2 is YFSETQ in the germline V gene. This CDR3 is built from 14 residues. V was trimmed by 5 bases and J by 0 bases, leaving 12 bases between them. The DNA of the CDR3 is TGCGCCAGCAGTAGATCCAGCAGCTCCTACGAGCAGTACTTC. It specifies CASSRSSSSYEQYF. The full variable domain, in which reference TRBV5-1 and TRBJ2-7 provide the parts outside the CDR3, is KAGVTQTPRYLIKTRGQQVTLSCSPISGHRSVSWYQQTPGQGLQFLFEYFSETQRNKGNFPGRFSGRQFSNSRSEMNVSTLELGDSALYLCASSRSSSSYEQYFGPGTRLTVT.

This clonotype was observed many times. The chain employs TRBV28 and TRBJ1-2, with 9 positions matching TRBD1. Germline V gene sequence: CDR1 MDHEN, CDR2 SYDVKM. Unmatched junction bases numbered 7, after V lost 3 bases and J lost 2 bases. The CDR3 covers 16 residues. The DNA for the CDR3 is TGTGCCAGCAGTTTTACATGGGGACAGGGAAACTATGGCTACACCTTC. It codes for CASSFTWGQGNYGYTF.

This clonotype appeared many times. The chain is built from TRBV6-5 and TRBJ2-1; 8 nucleotides match TRBD2. Germline CDR1 MNHEY, CDR2 SVGAGI. This CDR3 comprises 15 residues. With V trimmed by 5 bases and J by 8 bases, 11 bases remained unmatched. The CDR3 DNA is TGTGCCAGCAGTAGATTTCGGACTAGCACCGATGAGCAGTTCTTC. Its translation: CASSRFRTSTDEQFF.

This clonotype was detected many times. The chain employs TRBV2 and TRBJ1-6; D call uncertain. Germline assignment: CDR1 SNHLY and CDR2 FYNNEI. This CDR3 comprises 12 residues. The germline V and J ends were trimmed by 2 bases and 9 bases, with 5 bases remaining between them. CDR3 in amino acids: CASSEIGSPLHF. CDR3 DNA sequence: TGTGCCAGCAGTGAAATCGGTTCACCCCTCCACTTT.